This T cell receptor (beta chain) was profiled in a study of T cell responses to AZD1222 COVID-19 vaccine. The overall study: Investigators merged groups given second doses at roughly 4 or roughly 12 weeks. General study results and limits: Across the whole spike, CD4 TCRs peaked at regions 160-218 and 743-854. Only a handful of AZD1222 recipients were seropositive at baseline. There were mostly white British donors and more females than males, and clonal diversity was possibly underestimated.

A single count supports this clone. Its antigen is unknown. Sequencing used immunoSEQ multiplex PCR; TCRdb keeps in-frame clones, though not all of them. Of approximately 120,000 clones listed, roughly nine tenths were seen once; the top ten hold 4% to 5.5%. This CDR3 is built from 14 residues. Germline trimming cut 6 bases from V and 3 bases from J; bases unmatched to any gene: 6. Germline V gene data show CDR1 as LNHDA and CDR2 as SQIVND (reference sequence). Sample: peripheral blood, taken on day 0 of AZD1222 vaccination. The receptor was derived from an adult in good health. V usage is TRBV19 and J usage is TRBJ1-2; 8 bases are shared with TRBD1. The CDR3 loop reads CASSRQGLDYGYTF. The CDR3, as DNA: TGTGCCAGTAGCAGACAGGGGCTCGACTATGGCTACACCTTC.